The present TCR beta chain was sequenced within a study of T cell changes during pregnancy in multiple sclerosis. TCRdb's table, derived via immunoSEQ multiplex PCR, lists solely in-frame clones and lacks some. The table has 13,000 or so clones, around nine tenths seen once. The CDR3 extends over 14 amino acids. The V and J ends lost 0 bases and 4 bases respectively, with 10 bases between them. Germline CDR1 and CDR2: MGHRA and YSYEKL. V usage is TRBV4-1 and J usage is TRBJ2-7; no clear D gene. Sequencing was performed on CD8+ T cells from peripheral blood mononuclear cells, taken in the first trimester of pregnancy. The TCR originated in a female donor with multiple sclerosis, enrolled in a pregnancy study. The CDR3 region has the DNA TGCGCCAGCAGCCAAGATGCGGCCACATACGAGCAGTACTTC. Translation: CASSQDAATYEQYF.